The source of this TCR beta chain is a study of vaccination effects on CD4 cells after COVID-19 (dated 2022 in TCRdb). For context, the study as a whole: Across the study, the median time from the second dose to post-vaccine sampling was 72 days (range 14 to 241). The study compared SARS-CoV-2 spike-specific CD4+ TCR repertoires before and after mRNA vaccination in COVID-19 convalescent patients and infection-naive vaccine recipients. A total of 10 COVID-19 convalescent patients and 4 SARS-CoV-2-naive healthy vaccine recipients were included in the full study. Cultures from other donors in the study were sequenced using the Oncomine TCR Beta short-read assay on an Illumina iSeq 100.

The paper's findings and limits, for the study overall: Among healthy vaccine recipients, nearly all vaccine-induced clones were SARS-CoV-2 mono-reactive, and only 1 of 255 was cross-reactive with common cold coronaviruses. The study was limited by a small number of convalescent patients and lacked early post-infection timepoints. Marked clonal contraction was observed in both infection-induced and vaccine-induced clones at late post-vaccination timepoints, consistent with waning T cell responses.

V gives up 5 bases and J gives up 8 bases, and the segment between their germline ends measures 18 bases. Inclusive of the bounding cysteine and phenylalanine, the CDR3 is 14 residues long. The entry retains the CDR3 DNA only, 42 bases that are in frame from base 1. CDR1 SGHDN and CDR2 FVKESK are derived from the germline V gene. Library preparation employed the immunoSEQ multiplex PCR assay. DNA from the cultured, isolated CD4+ T cells was subjected to TCR beta CDR3 sequencing. On the study's bioinformatics: Non-productive TCR sequences were removed and reads were trimmed to the CDR3 region, keeping CDR3s of at least 7 amino acids. The MANAFEST web app was used to pick out antigen-specific clonotypes by comparing their expansion in peptide wells with that in reference cultures. For clones to be considered positive, expansion at FDR<0.05 versus reference and all other wells, an odds ratio above 5, and a frequency above 0.1% in two replicate wells were required. Clonotypes significantly expanded in SARS-CoV-2 spike wells and in at least one common cold coronavirus spike condition were defined as cross-reactive. Using the stringdist R package, CDR3 similarity was measured by Levenshtein distance, and unrooted trees were constructed with ape in R 3.6.1. TCRdb provides this immuneACCESS table in a form limited to in-frame rearrangements. Some clones are lacking; in checked studies, under half of them reflect an unresolved V gene, and why the rest are absent is not known. D and trimming were read from the DNA, whereas the V and J calls and clone size are those reported in that table. The sample table holds 60,000 to 85,000 clones, of which 74% were seen once. The ten largest clonotypes hold about 1.6% of the sample.

To note about this clone: Its antigen is not yet known. No base-level quality is on record; no much larger clone is a single base apart.

To identify antigen-specific CD4+ T cell clonotypes by their expansion, the ViraFEST assay first stimulated PBMC with viral peptide pools and then applied TCR sequencing. After 10 days of culture, CD4+ T cells were isolated with the EasySep CD4+ T cell isolation kit. Participants received two doses of either the BNT162b2 or the mRNA-1273 mRNA SARS-CoV-2 vaccine. Healthy vaccine recipients had no prior SARS-CoV-2 infection, confirmed by negative nucleocapsid antibodies before and after vaccination. Two million PBMC per well were cultured in IMDM with around 5.3% human AB serum, around 9.1 IU/ml IL-2 and gentamicin, plus 10 ug/ml peptides. On days 3 and 7, half of the culture medium was replaced with fresh IL-2-containing medium. Unless noted otherwise, every peptide stimulation condition was cultured in triplicate wells. PBMC were separated from whole blood using Ficoll-Paque Plus gradient centrifugation and were then either cryopreserved at -140C or used fresh. Overlapping peptide pools spanned the spike proteins of SARS-CoV-2 and the common cold coronaviruses HCoV-NL63, HCoV-OC43 and HCoV-229E. The QIAamp micro DNA kit was used to extract genomic DNA from the cultured CD4+ T cells.

The TCR originated in a human donor who received a COVID-19 vaccine. The chain is made from TRBV14 and TRBJ1-2; the D gene cannot be named for sure. The sequencing used CD4+ T cells from PBMCs cultured with HCoV-229E spike peptides, collected after COVID-19 vaccination. Taken with the paper, the label for cell subset or site translates to: HCoV-229E spike overlapping peptide pool stimulation. The CDR3 protein is CASSGQVAGAGYTF. The sequenced DNA is TGTGCCAGCAGCGGTCAGGTGGCGGGAGCCGGCTACACCTTC.